The 4 T cell receptor beta chains presented below share a single source sample, sequenced in a study of blood T cell repertoires in COVID-19. Some clones are missing from TCRdb's copy, which holds only in-frame ones; the method was immunoSEQ multiplex PCR. The data contain 200,000 to 250,000 clones, around nine tenths of them singletons. The specimen was peripheral blood. Source of these receptors: a man aged 55 to 69 who had recovered from COVID-19.

The chain is built from TRBV18 and TRBJ1-1, with D uncertain. Trimming cost V 1 base and J 6 bases, with 15 bases left between them. The CDR3 extends over 15 amino acids. CDR1 and CDR2 (germline): KGHSH, LQKENI. For the CDR3, the DNA is TGTGCCAGCTCACCACTAGCGGGGAGTGGCGCTGAAGCTTTCTTT. It specifies CASSPLAGSGAEAFF.

CDR3 sequence (DNA): TGCGCCAGCAGCTTCGCCGGGGTGTGGCGAAACACCATATATTTT. Its translation is CASSFAGVWRNTIYF. The J gene is TRBJ1-3, the V gene TRBV5-1; no definite D call. The CDR3 extends over 15 amino acids. CDR1 is SGHRS and CDR2 is YFSETQ in the germline V gene. Deletions cut 2 bases from V and 5 bases from J, with 14 bases between.

The rearrangement uses TRBV6-1 and TRBJ1-4, with a tentative D call TRBD1 (5 bases). Deletions cut 1 base from V and 7 bases from J, with 16 bases between. Germline-derived CDR1 and CDR2 are MNHNS and SASEGT. This CDR3 comprises 16 residues. In DNA form, the CDR3 reads TGTGCCAGCAGTGAAGGAGGCGGGACCGCCGCTGAAAAACTGTTTTTT. Its protein is CASSEGGGTAAEKLFF.

This chain links TRBV28 with TRBJ2-3, with 8 positions matching TRBD2. This CDR3 contains 16 residues. CDR1 and CDR2 from the germline V gene are MDHEN and SYDVKM. The ends lost 6 bases at V and 1 base at J; junction bases unmatched: 9. The CDR3 DNA follows: TGTGCCAGCAGCTCCCCCTCGGGGGGGGGCACAGATACGCAGTATTTT. It specifies CASSSPSGGGTDTQYF.